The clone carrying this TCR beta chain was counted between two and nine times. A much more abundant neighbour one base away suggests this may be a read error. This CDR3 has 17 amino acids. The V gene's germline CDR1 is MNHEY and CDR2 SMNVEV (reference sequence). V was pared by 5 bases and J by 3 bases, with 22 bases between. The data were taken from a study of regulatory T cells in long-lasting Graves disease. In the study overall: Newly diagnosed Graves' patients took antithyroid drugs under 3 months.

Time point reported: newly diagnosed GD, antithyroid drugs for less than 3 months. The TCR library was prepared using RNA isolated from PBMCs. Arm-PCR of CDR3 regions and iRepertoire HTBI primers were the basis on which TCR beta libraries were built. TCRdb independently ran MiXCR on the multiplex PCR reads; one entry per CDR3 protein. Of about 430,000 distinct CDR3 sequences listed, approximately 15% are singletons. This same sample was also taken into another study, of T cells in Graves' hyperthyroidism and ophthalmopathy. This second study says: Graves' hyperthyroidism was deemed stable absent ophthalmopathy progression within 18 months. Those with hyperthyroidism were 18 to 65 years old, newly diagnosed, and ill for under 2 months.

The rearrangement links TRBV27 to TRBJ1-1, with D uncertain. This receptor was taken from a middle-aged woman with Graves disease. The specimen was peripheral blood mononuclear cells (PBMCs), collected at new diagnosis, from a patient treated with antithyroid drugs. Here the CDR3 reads CASSDSGFEAGYTEAFF. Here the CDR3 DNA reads TGTGCCAGCAGTGATAGTGGGTTTGAGGCGGGGTACACTGAAGCTTTCTTT.